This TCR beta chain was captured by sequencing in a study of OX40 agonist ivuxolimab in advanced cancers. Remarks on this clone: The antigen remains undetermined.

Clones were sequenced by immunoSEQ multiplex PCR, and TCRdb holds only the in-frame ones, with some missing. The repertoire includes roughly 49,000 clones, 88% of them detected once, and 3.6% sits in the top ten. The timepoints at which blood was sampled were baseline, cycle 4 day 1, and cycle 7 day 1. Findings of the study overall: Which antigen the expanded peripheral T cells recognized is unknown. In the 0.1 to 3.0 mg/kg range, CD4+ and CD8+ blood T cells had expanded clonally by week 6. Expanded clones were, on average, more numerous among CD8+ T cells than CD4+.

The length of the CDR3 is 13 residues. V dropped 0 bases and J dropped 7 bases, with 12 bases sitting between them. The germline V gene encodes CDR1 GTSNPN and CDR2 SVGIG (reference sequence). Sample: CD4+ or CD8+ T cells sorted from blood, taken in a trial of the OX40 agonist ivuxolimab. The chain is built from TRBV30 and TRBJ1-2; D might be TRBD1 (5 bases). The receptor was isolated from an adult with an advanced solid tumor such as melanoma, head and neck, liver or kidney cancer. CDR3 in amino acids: CAWSVLGVSGYTF. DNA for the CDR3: TGTGCCTGGAGTGTACTAGGGGTCTCTGGCTACACCTTC. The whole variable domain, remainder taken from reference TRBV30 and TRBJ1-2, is SQTIHQWPATLVQPVGSPLSLECTVEGTSNPNLYWYRQAAGRGLQLLFYSVGIGQISSEVPQNLSASRPQDRQFILSSKKLLLSDSGFYLCAWSVLGVSGYTFGSGTRLTVV.